This paragraph reports one T cell receptor beta chain. The data are from a study of cytomegalovirus exposure and HLA in healthy donors. The PCR had 60 Vbeta and 13 Jbeta primers. TCRdb's table, derived via immunoSEQ multiplex PCR, lists solely in-frame clones and lacks some. Of some 130,000 clones detected, around 79% appear once; the ten largest clones hold roughly 6.8%. V was clipped by 1 base and J by 5 bases, with 11 bases between them. Germline V gene lookup returns CDR1 KGHSH and CDR2 LQKENI. CDR3 size: 15 residues. This rearrangement joins TRBV18 to TRBJ2-2; tentatively, D is TRBD1 (6 bases). The TCR was taken from a man aged 35-49 years in good health and CMV-seropositive. Sequences were obtained from PBMCs. As DNA, the CDR3 is TGTGCCAGCTCACCACTGCCAGGGGAAACCGGGGAGCTGTTTTTT. Its translation: CASSPLPGETGELFF. The full variable domain, completed using reference TRBV18 and TRBJ2-2, is NAGVMQNPRHLVRRRGQEARLRCSPMKGHSHVYWYRQLPEEGLKFMVYLQKENIIDESGMPKERFSAEFPKEGPSILRIQQVVRGDSAAYFCASSPLPGETGELFFGEGSRLTVL.